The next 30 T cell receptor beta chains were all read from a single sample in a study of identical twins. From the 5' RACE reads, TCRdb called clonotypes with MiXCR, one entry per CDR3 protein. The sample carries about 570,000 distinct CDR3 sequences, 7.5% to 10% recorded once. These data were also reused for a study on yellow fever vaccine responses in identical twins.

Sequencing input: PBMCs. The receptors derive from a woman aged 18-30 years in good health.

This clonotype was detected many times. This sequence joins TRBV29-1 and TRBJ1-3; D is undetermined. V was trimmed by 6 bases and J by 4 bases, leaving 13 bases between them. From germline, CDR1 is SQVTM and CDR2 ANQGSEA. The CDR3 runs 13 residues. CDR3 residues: CSVREGRGNTIYF. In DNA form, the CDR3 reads TGCAGCGTCCGGGAGGGTCGGGGAAACACCATATATTTT.

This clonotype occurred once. The CDR3 DNA reads as TGCAGTGCTGTGGGTAGCACAGATACGCAGTATTTT. This encodes CSAVGSTDTQYF. This rearrangement joins TRBV20-1 to TRBJ2-3; D not certain. The CDR3 is made up of 12 amino acids. V lost 5 bases to trimming and J lost 0 bases, with 6 bases between them. Per the germline V gene, CDR1 is DFQATT and CDR2 is SNEGSKA (reference sequence).

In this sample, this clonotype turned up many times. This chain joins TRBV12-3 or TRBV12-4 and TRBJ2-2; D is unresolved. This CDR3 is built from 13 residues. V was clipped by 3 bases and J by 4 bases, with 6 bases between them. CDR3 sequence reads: CASSLSPTGELFF. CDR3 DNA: TGTGCCAGCAGTTTGTCACCCACCGGGGAGCTGTTTTTT.

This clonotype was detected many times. The CDR3 DNA sequence: TGTGCCAGCAGCCCAGGAGGTGCGGGAGTCGATACGCAGTATTTT. Its translation is CASSPGGAGVDTQYF. The V and J genes are TRBV7-2 and TRBJ2-3, with 7 bases that match TRBD2. The CDR3 is 15 residues long. Germline CDR1 SGHTA, CDR2 FQGNSA. J gave up 6 bases and V 5 bases, and 11 bases lay outside the gene matches.

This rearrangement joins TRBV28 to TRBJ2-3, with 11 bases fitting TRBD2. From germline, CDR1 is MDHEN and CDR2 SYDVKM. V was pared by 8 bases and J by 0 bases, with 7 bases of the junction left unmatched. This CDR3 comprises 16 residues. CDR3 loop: CASLLAGGPSTDTQYF. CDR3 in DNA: TGTGCCAGCCTTTTAGCGGGAGGGCCAAGCACAGATACGCAGTATTTT. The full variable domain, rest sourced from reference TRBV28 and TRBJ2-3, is DVKVTQSSRYLVKRTGEKVFLECVQDMDHENMFWYRQDPGLGLRLIYFSYDVKMKEKGDIPEGYSVSREKKERFSLILESASTNQTSMYLCASLLAGGPSTDTQYFGPGTRLTVL.

CDR3 sequence: CSVATAWTGELFF. CDR3 DNA sequence: TGCAGCGTTGCCACCGCCTGGACCGGGGAGCTGTTTTTT. The chain has TRBV29-1 and TRBJ2-2; D gene ambiguous. The CDR3 has 13 residues. The V gene lost 4 bases and the J gene lost 5 bases, with 11 bases spanning the gap. Germline CDR1 is SQVTM and CDR2 is ANQGSEA.

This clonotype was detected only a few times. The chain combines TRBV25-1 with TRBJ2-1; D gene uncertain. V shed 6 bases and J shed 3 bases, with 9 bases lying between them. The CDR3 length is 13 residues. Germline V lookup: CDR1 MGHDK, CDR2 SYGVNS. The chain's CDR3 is CASSAWDYNEQFF. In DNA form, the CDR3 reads TGTGCCAGCAGCGCATGGGACTACAATGAGCAGTTCTTC.

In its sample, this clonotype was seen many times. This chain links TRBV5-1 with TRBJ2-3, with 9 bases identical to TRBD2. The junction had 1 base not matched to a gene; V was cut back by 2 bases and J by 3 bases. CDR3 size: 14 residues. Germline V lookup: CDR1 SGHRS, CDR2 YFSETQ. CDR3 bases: TGCGCCAGCAGCTTTAGCGGGAGAACAGATACGCAGTATTTT. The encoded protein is CASSFSGRTDTQYF.

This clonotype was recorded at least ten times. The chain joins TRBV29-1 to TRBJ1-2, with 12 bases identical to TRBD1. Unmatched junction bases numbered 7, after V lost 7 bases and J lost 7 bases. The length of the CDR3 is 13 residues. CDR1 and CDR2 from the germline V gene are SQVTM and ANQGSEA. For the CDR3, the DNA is TGCAGCGCCGGAGGGACAGGGGGCCGTGGCTACACCTTC. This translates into CSAGGTGGRGYTF.

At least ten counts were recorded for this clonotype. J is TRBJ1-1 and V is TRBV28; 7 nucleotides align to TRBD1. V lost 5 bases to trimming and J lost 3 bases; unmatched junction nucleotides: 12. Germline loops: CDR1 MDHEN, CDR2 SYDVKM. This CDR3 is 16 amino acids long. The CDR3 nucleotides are TGTGCCAGCAGTCCCCTCGGGAAGGGGGCCGACACTGAAGCTTTCTTT. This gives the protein CASSPLGKGADTEAFF. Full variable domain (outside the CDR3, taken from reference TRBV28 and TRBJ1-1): DVKVTQSSRYLVKRTGEKVFLECVQDMDHENMFWYRQDPGLGLRLIYFSYDVKMKEKGDIPEGYSVSREKKERFSLILESASTNQTSMYLCASSPLGKGADTEAFFGQGTRLTVV.

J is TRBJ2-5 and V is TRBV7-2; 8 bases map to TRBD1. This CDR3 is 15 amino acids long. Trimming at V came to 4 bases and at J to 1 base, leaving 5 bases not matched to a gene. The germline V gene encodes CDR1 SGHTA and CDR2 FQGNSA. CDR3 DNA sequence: TGTGCCAGCAGCTCCTGGACAGGGATCCAAGAGACCCAGTACTTC. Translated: CASSSWTGIQETQYF. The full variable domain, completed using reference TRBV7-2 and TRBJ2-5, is GAGVSQSPSNKVTEKGKDVELRCDPISGHTALYWYRQSLGQGLEFLIYFQGNSAPDKSGLPSDRFSAERTGGSVSTLTIQRTQQEDSAVYLCASSSWTGIQETQYFGPGTRLLVL.

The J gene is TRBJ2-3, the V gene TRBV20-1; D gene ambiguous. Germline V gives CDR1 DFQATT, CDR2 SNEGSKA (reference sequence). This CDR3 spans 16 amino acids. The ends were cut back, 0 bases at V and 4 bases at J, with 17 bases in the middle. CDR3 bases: TGCAGTGCTAGAGATCATCGTAGTGAACAGCCAGATACGCAGTATTTT. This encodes CSARDHRSEQPDTQYF.

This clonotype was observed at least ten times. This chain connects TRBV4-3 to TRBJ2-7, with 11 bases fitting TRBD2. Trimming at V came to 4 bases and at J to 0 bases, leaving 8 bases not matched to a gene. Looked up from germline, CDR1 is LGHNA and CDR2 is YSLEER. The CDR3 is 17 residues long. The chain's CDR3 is CASSPGTSGPSSYEQYF. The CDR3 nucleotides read TGCGCCAGCAGCCCCGGGACTAGCGGACCTAGCTCCTACGAGCAGTACTTC.

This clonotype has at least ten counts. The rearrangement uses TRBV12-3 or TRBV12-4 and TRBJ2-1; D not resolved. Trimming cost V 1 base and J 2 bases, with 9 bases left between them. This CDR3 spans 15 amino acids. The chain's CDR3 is CASSLGVETYNEQFF. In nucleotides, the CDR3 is TGTGCCAGCAGTTTAGGAGTCGAGACCTACAATGAGCAGTTCTTC.

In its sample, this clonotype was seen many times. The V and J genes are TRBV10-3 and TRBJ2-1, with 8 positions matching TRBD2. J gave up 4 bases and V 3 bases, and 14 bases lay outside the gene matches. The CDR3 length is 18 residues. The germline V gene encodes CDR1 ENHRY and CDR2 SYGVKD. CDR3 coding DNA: TGTGCCATCAGTGAACTTTTAGCGGGAAGGGGGGTATACAATGAGCAGTTCTTC. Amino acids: CAISELLAGRGVYNEQFF.

The CDR3 DNA reads TGCGCCAGCAGCATGACTAGACCCACCGGGGAGCTGTTTTTT. Residues: CASSMTRPTGELFF. V usage is TRBV5-1 and J usage is TRBJ2-2; D possibly corresponds to TRBD2 (6 bases). CDR3 length: 14 residues. V dropped 4 bases and J dropped 4 bases, with 11 bases sitting between them. Germline-derived CDR1 and CDR2 are SGHRS and YFSETQ.

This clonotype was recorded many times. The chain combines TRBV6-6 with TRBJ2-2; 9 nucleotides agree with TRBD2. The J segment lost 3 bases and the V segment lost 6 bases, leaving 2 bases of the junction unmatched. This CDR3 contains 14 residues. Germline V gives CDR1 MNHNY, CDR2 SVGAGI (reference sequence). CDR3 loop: CASRTSGDTGELFF. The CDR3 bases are TGTGCCAGCAGGACTAGCGGAGACACCGGGGAGCTGTTTTTT.

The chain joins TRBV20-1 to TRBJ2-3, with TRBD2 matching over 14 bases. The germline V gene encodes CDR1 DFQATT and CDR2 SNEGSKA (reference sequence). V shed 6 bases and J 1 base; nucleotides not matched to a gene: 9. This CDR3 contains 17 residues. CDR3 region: CSASSLGLAGGTDTQYF. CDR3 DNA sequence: TGCAGTGCGTCGTCTTTGGGACTAGCGGGAGGCACAGATACGCAGTATTTT.

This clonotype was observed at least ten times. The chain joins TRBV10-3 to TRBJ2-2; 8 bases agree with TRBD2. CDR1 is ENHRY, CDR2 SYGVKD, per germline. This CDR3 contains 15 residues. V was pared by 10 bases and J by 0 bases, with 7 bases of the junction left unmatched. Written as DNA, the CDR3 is TGTGCCACCGGACGGGGGGGCCCGAACACCGGGGAGCTGTTTTTT. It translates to CATGRGGPNTGELFF.

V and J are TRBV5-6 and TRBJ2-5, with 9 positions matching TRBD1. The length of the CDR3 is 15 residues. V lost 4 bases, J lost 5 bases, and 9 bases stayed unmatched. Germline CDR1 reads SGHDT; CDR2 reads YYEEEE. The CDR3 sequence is CASSLRDRDLETQYF. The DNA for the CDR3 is TGTGCCAGCAGCCTCCGGGACAGGGATCTGGAGACCCAGTACTTC.

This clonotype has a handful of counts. As DNA, the CDR3 is TGTGCCAGCAGGGACCTAGGCACAGATACGCAGTATTTT. Protein sequence: CASRDLGTDTQYF. V usage is TRBV6-1 and J usage is TRBJ2-3; no clear D. V was pared by 6 bases and J by 1 base, with 8 bases between. From germline, CDR1 is MNHNS and CDR2 SASEGT. This CDR3 region has 13 residues.

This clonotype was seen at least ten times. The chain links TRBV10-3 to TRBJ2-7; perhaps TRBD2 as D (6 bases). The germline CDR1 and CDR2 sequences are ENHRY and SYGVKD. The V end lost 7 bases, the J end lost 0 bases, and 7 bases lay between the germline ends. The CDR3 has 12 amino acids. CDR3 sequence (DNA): TGTGCCATCATGCGGGACTCCTACGAGCAGTACTTC. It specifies CAIMRDSYEQYF.

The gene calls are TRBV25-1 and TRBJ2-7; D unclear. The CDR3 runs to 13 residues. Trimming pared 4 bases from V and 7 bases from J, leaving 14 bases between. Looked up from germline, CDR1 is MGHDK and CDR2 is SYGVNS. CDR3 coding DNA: TGTGCCAGCAGTGCCCAACCCGTGGGTGAGCAGTACTTC. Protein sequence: CASSAQPVGEQYF.

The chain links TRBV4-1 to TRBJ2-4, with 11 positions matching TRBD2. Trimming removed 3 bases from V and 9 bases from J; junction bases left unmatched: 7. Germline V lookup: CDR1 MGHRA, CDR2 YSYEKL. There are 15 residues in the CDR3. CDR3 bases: TGCGCCAGCAGCCAGTTTAGCGGGGGGGACGCCATTCAGTACTTC. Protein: CASSQFSGGDAIQYF.

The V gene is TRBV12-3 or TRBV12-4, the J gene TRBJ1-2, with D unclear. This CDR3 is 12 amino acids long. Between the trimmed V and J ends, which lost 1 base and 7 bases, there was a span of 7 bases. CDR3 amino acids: CASSLDTSGYTF. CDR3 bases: TGTGCCAGCAGTTTAGACACCTCTGGCTACACCTTC.

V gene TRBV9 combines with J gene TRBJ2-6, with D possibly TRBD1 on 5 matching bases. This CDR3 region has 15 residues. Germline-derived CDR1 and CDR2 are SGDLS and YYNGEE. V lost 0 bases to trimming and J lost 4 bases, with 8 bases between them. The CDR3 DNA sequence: TGTGCCAGCAGCGTAGAAGGGGTAGGGGCCAACGTCCTGACTTTC. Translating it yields CASSVEGVGANVLTF.

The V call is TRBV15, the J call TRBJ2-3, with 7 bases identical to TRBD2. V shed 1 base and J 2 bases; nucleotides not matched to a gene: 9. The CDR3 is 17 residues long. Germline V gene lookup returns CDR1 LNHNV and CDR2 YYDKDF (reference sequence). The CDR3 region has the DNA TGTGCCACCAGCAGAGGTCGGCTAGCGGACCTCACAGATACGCAGTATTTT. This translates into CATSRGRLADLTDTQYF.

Here the CDR3 reads CASSLTGTWYNEQFF. CDR3 DNA sequence: TGTGCCAGCAGCTTAACAGGTACCTGGTACAATGAGCAGTTCTTC. This chain links TRBV7-3 with TRBJ2-1; D gene unclear. The CDR3 sequence is 15 residues long. Per germline, CDR1 SGHTA and CDR2 FQGTGA. Deletions cut 0 bases from V and 4 bases from J, with 10 bases between.

The CDR3 loop is CASSLAEGQGTYEQYF. The DNA for the CDR3 is TGTGCCAGCAGCTTAGCCGAAGGACAGGGGACCTACGAGCAGTACTTC. The V call is TRBV7-6, the J call TRBJ2-7, with 9 bases aligning to TRBD1. The CDR3 has 16 residues. Looked up from germline, CDR1 is SGHVS and CDR2 is FNYEAQ. The junction had 5 bases not matched to a gene; V was cut back by 0 bases and J by 2 bases.

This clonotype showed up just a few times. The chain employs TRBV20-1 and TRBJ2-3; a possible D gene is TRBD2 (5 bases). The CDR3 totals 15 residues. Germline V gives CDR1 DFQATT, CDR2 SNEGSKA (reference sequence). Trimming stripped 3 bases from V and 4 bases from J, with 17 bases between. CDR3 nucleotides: TGCAGTGCTAGGCCCCCGAGGGTAACGGCAGATACGCAGTATTTT. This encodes CSARPPRVTADTQYF.